This T cell receptor beta chain was recorded in a study of T cell changes during pregnancy in multiple sclerosis. Using immunoSEQ multiplex PCR, the repertoire was profiled, and TCRdb retains in-frame clones only, with some absent. The top ten clones hold roughly 4.5% of a sample with approximately 83,000 clones, about 93% of them seen once. The clonotype originates from a female donor with multiple sclerosis, enrolled in a pregnancy study. This specimen consisted of peripheral blood, obtained in the first trimester of pregnancy.

CDR3 loop: CASSLGGRQETQYF. The CDR3 region has the DNA TGTGCCAGCAGCTTAGGAGGGAGGCAAGAGACCCAGTACTTC. The chain couples TRBV7-2 to TRBJ2-5, with TRBD2 as a possible D gene (6 bases). The germline V gene has CDR1 SGHTA and CDR2 FQGNSA. Deletions cut 1 base from V and 2 bases from J, with 8 bases between. This CDR3 is 14 amino acids long.